The 26 T cell receptor beta chains below all came from one sample that was sequenced in a study of blood T cell repertoires in COVID-19. Here immunoSEQ multiplex PCR was the method, and the copy in TCRdb shows in-frame clones only, minus some. The sample includes more than 250,000 clones, about nine tenths of them seen just once. The source material was peripheral blood. The receptor source for this set is a woman aged 30 to 39 with COVID-19, enrolled during active disease.

This clone was detected once. This rearrangement joins TRBV11-2 to TRBJ1-2; the D gene is possibly TRBD1 (6 bases). Germline V gene data show CDR1 as SGHAT and CDR2 as FQNNGV. The CDR3 is made up of 14 amino acids. The V end lost 2 bases, the J end lost 5 bases, and 12 bases lay between the germline ends. CDR3 protein: CASSLISGTYGYTF. In DNA, the CDR3 is TGTGCCAGCAGCTTAATTTCAGGGACATATGGCTACACCTTC. Based on the CDR3 plus reference TRBV11-2 and TRBJ1-2, the full variable domain is EAGVAQSPRYKIIEKRQSVAFWCNPISGHATLYWYQQILGQGPKLLIQFQNNGVVDDSQLPKDRFSAERLKGVDSTLKIQPAKLEDSAVYLCASSLISGTYGYTFGSGTRLTVV.

This rearrangement joins TRBV18 to TRBJ1-5, with TRBD1 matching 7 bases. The ends lost 3 bases at V and 3 bases at J; junction bases unmatched: 11. Germline loops: CDR1 KGHSH, CDR2 LQKENI. CDR3 length equals 17 residues. The CDR3 nucleotides are TGTGCCAGCTCACCCGGACAGGATCGACCCGTCAATCAGCCCCAGCATTTT. It is translated as CASSPGQDRPVNQPQHF.

In its sample, this clone was seen once. V gene TRBV5-4 combines with J gene TRBJ2-2; 7 bases fit TRBD1. V was pared by 4 bases and J by 1 base, with 4 bases of the junction left unmatched. Germline CDR1 reads SGHNT; CDR2 reads YYREEE (reference sequence). The CDR3 runs 15 residues. CDR3 in DNA: TGTGCCAGCAGCAACAGGGGTGTGAACACCGGGGAGCTGTTTTTT. Protein: CASSNRGVNTGELFF.

V usage is TRBV29-1 and J usage is TRBJ2-7, with TRBD1 matching 8 bases. The V gene's germline CDR1 is SQVTM and CDR2 ANQGSEA. V shed 7 bases, J shed 2 bases, and the junction held 7 bases outside the gene matches. The CDR3 is 13 amino acids. The CDR3 nucleotides are TGCAGCGCTTCAGGGGGCTCGACCTACGAGCAGTACTTC. It codes for CSASGGSTYEQYF.

V and J are TRBV4-3 and TRBJ1-5; unclear D gene. Germline loops: CDR1 LGHNA, CDR2 YSLEER. This CDR3 has 13 amino acids. V was trimmed by 4 bases and J by 12 bases, leaving 16 bases between them. The CDR3 reads CASSPTRTSLQHF. For the CDR3, the DNA is TGCGCCAGCAGCCCCACCCGGACTAGCCTCCAGCATTTT.

The rearrangement uses TRBV18 and TRBJ2-3; 10 nucleotides agree with TRBD2. J lost 6 bases, V lost 1 base, and 4 bases had no gene match. From germline, CDR1 is KGHSH and CDR2 LQKENI. CDR3 length: 15 amino acids. CDR3 loop: CASSPRTSGGDTQYF. Here the CDR3 DNA reads TGTGCCAGCTCACCACGGACTAGCGGAGGGGATACGCAGTATTTT.

The rearrangement joins TRBV11-3 to TRBJ2-3; 9 nucleotides line up with TRBD2. The V gene's germline CDR1 is SGHNT and CDR2 YENEEA. The CDR3 has 18 residues. Trimming removed 1 base from V and 4 bases from J; junction bases left unmatched: 12. The CDR3 DNA reads TGTGCCAGCAGCTTAGCCCCCTTTGGGCGGGGGGGCTCAGATACGCAGTATTTT. It is translated as CASSLAPFGRGGSDTQYF.

The chain carries TRBV29-1 and TRBJ1-1, with a weak D call TRBD1 (5 bases). Trimming removed 7 bases at V and 5 bases at J, with 14 bases between. The CDR3 covers 12 residues. CDR1 SQVTM and CDR2 ANQGSEA come from the germline V gene. This chain's CDR3 is CSALGRATEAFF. Written as DNA, the CDR3 is TGCAGCGCACTGGGCAGGGCTACTGAAGCTTTCTTT.

CDR3 in amino acids: CASSFDRGQPQHF. DNA for the CDR3: TGTGCCAGCAGCTTCGATCGGGGTCAGCCCCAGCATTTT. The rearrangement uses TRBV11-2 and TRBJ1-5, with no clear D. Germline V gives CDR1 SGHAT, CDR2 FQNNGV. The CDR3 spans 13 residues. V gave up 3 bases and J gave up 6 bases, with 9 bases separating them.

The chain couples TRBV4-3 to TRBJ1-2, with unresolved D. The CDR3 runs to 13 residues. Trimming removed 3 bases from V and 8 bases from J, with 13 bases in between. Germline CDR1 is LGHNA and CDR2 is YSLEER. The CDR3 reads CASSHGLSGGYTF. The CDR3 DNA reads as TGCGCCAGCAGCCACGGACTCTCTGGAGGCTACACCTTC.

This chain uses TRBV10-2 with TRBJ2-4; 7 bases are a match to TRBD2. The junction had 8 bases not matched to a gene; V was cut back by 1 base and J by 8 bases. CDR1 is WSHSY and CDR2 is SAAADI in the germline V gene. The CDR3 runs to 15 residues. The CDR3 DNA reads TGCGCCAGCAGTGAGTGGGAGGATGGGGGGGACATTCAGTACTTC. Protein: CASSEWEDGGDIQYF.

This clone was detected only once. The rearrangement uses TRBV5-1 and TRBJ2-1; a weak D match, TRBD1 (7 bases). CDR3 length equals 15 residues. V was clipped by 3 bases and J by 9 bases, with 19 bases between them. Germline CDR1 and CDR2: SGHRS and YFSETQ. CDR3 region: CASSWEAPNRGEQFF. CDR3 DNA sequence: TGCGCCAGCAGCTGGGAGGCTCCCAACAGGGGTGAGCAGTTCTTC.

The chain is built from TRBV27 and TRBJ1-2; D unresolved. Trimming left V 7 bases short and J 8 bases short, with 23 bases between. This CDR3 has 15 residues. Per the germline V gene, CDR1 is MNHEY and CDR2 is SMNVEV (reference sequence). The CDR3 sequence is CASKRDVGGYDGYTF. DNA of the CDR3: TGTGCCAGCAAGAGAGACGTGGGCGGGTACGACGGCTACACCTTC.

The chain recombines TRBV5-1 with TRBJ1-6, with D unclear. There are 16 residues in the CDR3. Trimming cost V 6 bases and J 0 bases, with 13 bases left between them. Germline V gene sequence: CDR1 SGHRS, CDR2 YFSETQ. The DNA of the CDR3 is TGCGCCAGCAAATTTGAGTCGAGCTCCTATAATTCACCCCTCCACTTT. Translation gives CASKFESSSYNSPLHF.

V is TRBV4-1 and J is TRBJ2-5; D is ambiguous. The germline V and J ends were trimmed by 0 bases and 7 bases, with 18 bases remaining between them. The CDR3 totals 16 residues. Looked up from germline, CDR1 is MGHRA and CDR2 is YSYEKL. CDR3 DNA sequence: TGCGCCAGCAGCCAAGAATTGGCACCCAACCTTGGGACCCAGTACTTC. This codes for CASSQELAPNLGTQYF.

The V call is TRBV28, the J call TRBJ2-3; D is unresolved. V dropped 1 base and J dropped 4 bases, with 12 bases sitting between them. From germline, CDR1 is MDHEN and CDR2 SYDVKM. The CDR3 loop spans 15 amino acids. The CDR3 sequence is CASSLFSVPADTQYF. The CDR3 coding sequence is TGTGCCAGCAGTTTATTCTCGGTCCCGGCAGATACGCAGTATTTT.

The V gene is TRBV7-3, the J gene TRBJ2-3, with D unresolved. The V gene lost 3 bases and the J gene lost 3 bases, with 13 bases spanning the gap. This CDR3 contains 15 residues. Per the germline V gene, CDR1 is SGHTA and CDR2 is FQGTGA. CDR3 in DNA: TGTGCCAGCAGCTTTGACTCCCGAAGGACAGATACGCAGTATTTT. Its translation is CASSFDSRRTDTQYF.

The chain combines TRBV11-2 with TRBJ1-2; 8 nucleotides line up with TRBD1. The germline gives CDR1 SGHAT, CDR2 FQNNGV. The CDR3 covers 17 residues. V lost 4 bases and J lost 3; bases outside the gene matches: 13. The chain's CDR3 is CASSSSGQAGVDYGYTF. The CDR3 DNA sequence: TGTGCCAGCAGCTCTTCGGGACAGGCCGGGGTTGACTATGGCTACACCTTC.

The chain links TRBV6-1 to TRBJ1-1; possible D gene TRBD1, 6 bases. This CDR3 is 14 amino acids long. The V and J ends lost 2 bases and 4 bases respectively, with 11 bases between them. Germline CDR1 and CDR2: MNHNS and SASEGT. This CDR3 is CASSELRGFTEAFF. CDR3 DNA: TGTGCCAGCAGTGAACTGAGGGGGTTCACTGAAGCTTTCTTT.

This sequence joins TRBV11-2 and TRBJ2-3; D may be TRBD1 (6 bases). V was pared by 5 bases and J by 0 bases, with 12 bases between. This CDR3 region has 15 residues. Germline V gene lookup returns CDR1 SGHAT and CDR2 FQNNGV. Here the CDR3 reads CASSGDRSSTDTQYF. DNA for the CDR3: TGTGCCAGCAGCGGTGACAGGTCTAGCACAGATACGCAGTATTTT. Full variable domain (outside the CDR3, taken from reference TRBV11-2 and TRBJ2-3): EAGVAQSPRYKIIEKRQSVAFWCNPISGHATLYWYQQILGQGPKLLIQFQNNGVVDDSQLPKDRFSAERLKGVDSTLKIQPAKLEDSAVYLCASSGDRSSTDTQYFGPGTRLTVL.

The chain couples TRBV7-2 to TRBJ2-3; tentative D call: TRBD2 (5 bases). Germline CDR1 reads SGHTA; CDR2 reads FQGNSA. V was pared by 3 bases and J by 2 bases, with 9 bases between. CDR3 length: 14 residues. CDR3 nucleotides: TGTGCCAGCAGCTTGCGGGCGACCACAGATACGCAGTATTTT. Its translation: CASSLRATTDTQYF.

The chain carries TRBV9 and TRBJ1-6; 7 nucleotides align to TRBD1. CDR3 size: 14 residues. With 0 bases clipped from V and 11 bases from J, the junction kept 5 bases outside the gene matches. Germline V lookup: CDR1 SGDLS, CDR2 YYNGEE. DNA for the CDR3: TGTGCCAGCAGCGTAGAAGGGGGCCGAGCACCCCTCCACTTT. This sequence encodes CASSVEGGRAPLHF.

The V gene is TRBV29-1, the J gene TRBJ2-2; no definite D call. This CDR3 has 13 residues. CDR1 and CDR2 (germline): SQVTM, ANQGSEA. V gave up 6 bases and J gave up 0 bases, with 8 bases separating them. CDR3 in amino acids: CSVDTANTGELFF. The CDR3 nucleotides are TGCAGCGTCGACACTGCGAACACCGGGGAGCTGTTTTTT.

In its sample, this clone was seen a few times. V usage is TRBV19 and J usage is TRBJ1-5; tentatively, D is TRBD1 (5 bases). The V gene lost 0 bases and the J gene lost 6 bases, with 12 bases spanning the gap. CDR3 length: 15 amino acids. Germline V CDR1 and CDR2: LNHDA, SQIVND (reference sequence). The CDR3 is CASSIDLRVGQPQHF. The CDR3 coding sequence is TGTGCCAGTAGTATAGATCTCAGGGTGGGTCAGCCCCAGCATTTT. The full variable domain, its missing parts supplied by reference TRBV19 and TRBJ1-5, is DGGITQSPKYLFRKEGQNVTLSCEQNLNHDAMYWYRQDPGQGLRLIYYSQIVNDFQKGDIAEGYSVSREKKESFPLTVTSAQKNPTAFYLCASSIDLRVGQPQHFGDGTRLSIL.

This clone showed up just a few times. The chain has TRBV6-5 and TRBJ1-2, with 7 bases fitting TRBD1. There are 14 residues in the CDR3. CDR1 is MNHEY and CDR2 is SVGAGI in the germline V gene. V gave up 5 bases and J gave up 7 bases; unmatched junction bases: 10. CDR3 coding DNA: TGTGCCAGCAGTCTCCAGGGGGAAAGTTTTGGCTACACCTTC. This codes for CASSLQGESFGYTF.

The J gene is TRBJ2-7, the V gene TRBV2; 8 bases are a match to TRBD1. CDR1 and CDR2 (germline): SNHLY, FYNNEI. Trimming took 3 bases from V and 5 from J; bases not matched to a gene: 0. This CDR3 is built from 12 residues. Written as DNA, the CDR3 is TGTGCCAGCAGTGAGACAGGGGACGAGCAGTACGTC. The encoded protein is CASSETGDEQYV.